Included here is one T cell receptor (beta chain) sequence, with context. The data are from a study of molecular identifiers for immune sequencing clone quantification. One entry per CDR3 protein results from TCRdb running MiXCR on the PCR reads. Of hundreds of thousands of distinct CDR3 sequences in the sample, around 25% were seen once. The V end was cut by 6 bases, the J end by 11 bases, with 18 bases between. This CDR3 has 13 residues. Specimen: naive CD8+ T cells from blood, with Jurkat cell RNA spiked in. Subset here: FACS-sorted CD8+CD4-CCR7+CD45RA+ naive T cells. This clonotype was obtained from a human donor in good health. Some libraries in this study had Jurkat cell RNA spiked in. This chain links TRBV12-3 or TRBV12-4 with TRBJ2-3, with D maybe TRBD2 (5 bases). For the CDR3, the DNA is TGTGCCAGCAGCGCCTCCCCAGCGGACCGGCAGTATTTT. Translating it yields CASSASPADRQYF.